Following are 26 T cell receptor beta chains from one sample sequenced in a study of T cells expressing NK-cell markers. Following a re-call of the 5' RACE reads, TCRdb has one entry per CDR3 protein and lacks DNA. The listing records a few hundred thousand distinct CDR3 sequences. The sample consisted of blood T cells: a sorted CD56 or NKG2C T cell subset, CD4+ or CD8+ T cells, or bulk PBMC T cells (not recorded which). These receptors were obtained from a man between 18 and 35 years old in good health.

The chain recombines TRBV29-1 with TRBJ1-1. The CDR3 has 12 amino acids. Germline CDR1 SQVTM, CDR2 ANQGSEA. The CDR3 reads CSVEIRDSEAFF. The full variable domain, rest sourced from reference TRBV29-1 and TRBJ1-1, is SAVISQKPSRDICQRGTSLTIQCQVDSQVTMMFWYRQQPGQSLTLIATANQGSEATYESGFVIDKFPISRPNLTFSTLTVSNMSPEDSSIYLCSVEIRDSEAFFGQGTRLTVV.

The chain combines TRBV6-2 or TRBV6-3 with TRBJ2-7. CDR1 MNHEY and CDR2 SVGEGT come from the germline V gene. This CDR3 is 11 amino acids long. The CDR3 protein is CATNLWGEQYF.

The chain has TRBV20-1 and TRBJ1-3. CDR1 DFQATT and CDR2 SNEGSKA come from the germline V gene (reference sequence). This CDR3 region has 14 residues. CDR3 region: CSAPRPSSGNTIYF.

This chain joins TRBV12-3 or TRBV12-4 and TRBJ2-7; absent DNA, TCRdb's TRBD1 call cannot be checked. The CDR3 sequence is 15 residues long. The CDR3 reads CASTPSTGGSYEQYF.

V and J are TRBV5-1 and TRBJ2-6; as DNA is missing, the TRBD1 call by TCRdb cannot be tested. Germline assignment: CDR1 SGHRS and CDR2 YFSETQ. CDR3 length: 17 amino acids. CDR3 loop: CASIAGQGVYGANVLTF.

The rearrangement uses TRBV5-1 and TRBJ2-1; TCRdb outputs TRBD2, but without DNA this stays unchecked. This CDR3 is built from 16 residues. CDR1 and CDR2 (germline): SGHRS, YFSETQ. This chain's CDR3 is CASSFGGTSGYNEQFF.

The rearrangement uses TRBV20-1 and TRBJ2-3; TCRdb names TRBD2, which stays unverified in the absence of DNA. Germline CDR1 DFQATT, CDR2 SNEGSKA (reference sequence). The CDR3 runs 18 residues. The CDR3 protein is CSASNTGLAGGSTDTQYF.

V gene TRBV5-1 combines with J gene TRBJ1-5; checking the TCRdb D call of TRBD1 is not possible without DNA. CDR3 size: 15 residues. The germline gives CDR1 SGHRS, CDR2 YFSETQ. CDR3 protein: CASSPGGKGDQPQHF.

V usage is TRBV7-9 and J usage is TRBJ2-1; with no DNA, the TCRdb D assignment of TRBD2 cannot be verified. CDR1 is SEHNR, CDR2 FQNEAQ, per germline (reference sequence). The CDR3 extends over 16 amino acids. CDR3 sequence: CASSLFTWTSENEQFF.

The chain employs TRBV5-1 and TRBJ1-2. The CDR3 totals 13 residues. Germline loops: CDR1 SGHRS, CDR2 YFSETQ. This CDR3 is CASSSSVSGGYTF.

The chain combines TRBV7-9 with TRBJ2-7; TCRdb's D gene call, TRBD2, goes unchecked for lack of DNA. The germline CDR1 and CDR2 sequences are SEHNR and FQNEAQ (reference sequence). This CDR3 is 16 amino acids long. The CDR3 sequence: CASRPLARDSSYEQYF.

The genes are TRBV21-1 and TRBJ2-1; TCRdb proposes TRBD1, but this gene call is untestable without DNA. TRBV21-1 represents a pseudogene. There are 12 residues in the CDR3. The CDR3 here is CAPHGKPNEQFF.

This chain uses TRBV6-2 or TRBV6-3 with TRBJ1-5; with no DNA, the TCRdb D assignment of TRBD1 cannot be verified. There are 13 residues in the CDR3. From germline, CDR1 is MNHEY and CDR2 SVGEGT. The CDR3 here is CASRLQGRQPQHF.

The rearrangement joins TRBV7-2 to TRBJ2-1; TCRdb selects TRBD2, and the lack of DNA leaves this call unchecked. CDR3 length equals 22 residues. Germline CDR1 and CDR2: SGHTA and FQGNSA. The CDR3 protein is CASSLRRTAGLAGLGSYNEQFF.

The chain recombines TRBV2 with TRBJ2-2; as DNA is missing, the TRBD1 call by TCRdb cannot be tested. The CDR3 spans 14 residues. The germline gives CDR1 SNHLY, CDR2 FYNNEI. CDR3 region: CASSEAQPPGELFF.

V gene TRBV5-5 combines with J gene TRBJ2-1. The CDR3 covers 13 residues. The germline gives CDR1 SGHKS, CDR2 YYEKEE (reference sequence). The CDR3 protein is CASSLGHWNEQFF.

This chain joins TRBV6-2 or TRBV6-3 and TRBJ2-1; TCRdb gives TRBD2 as the D gene, but with no DNA this cannot be confirmed. Germline-derived CDR1 and CDR2 are MNHEY and SVGEGT. The CDR3 runs 18 residues. CDR3 sequence reads: CASSYGLGTSGRLDEQFF.

The J gene is TRBJ2-3, the V gene TRBV10-3. The germline CDR1 and CDR2 sequences are ENHRY and SYGVKD. The CDR3 extends over 15 amino acids. This chain's CDR3 is CAISGGSLSTDTQYF.

The genes are TRBV18 and TRBJ1-5. CDR3 length: 13 amino acids. Germline lookup yields CDR1 KGHSH and CDR2 LQKENI. The CDR3 sequence: CASSPSGVEPQHF.

The CDR3 sequence is CASSSRVGGYNSPLHF. The chain joins TRBV6-5 to TRBJ1-6; there is no DNA to check the TCRdb D call of TRBD1. The CDR3 runs to 16 residues. CDR1 is MNHEY and CDR2 is SVGAGI in the germline V gene.

This chain links TRBV20-1 with TRBJ2-1; the D call of TRBD2 rests on TCRdb alone, since no DNA is present to check it. The germline V gene has CDR1 DFQATT and CDR2 SNEGSKA (reference sequence). CDR3 length equals 16 residues. This CDR3 reads CSARLSGRSSYNEQFF.

This chain connects TRBV4-1 to TRBJ2-1; TCRdb selects TRBD1, and the lack of DNA leaves this call unchecked. This CDR3 spans 19 amino acids. Germline CDR1 MGHRA, CDR2 YSYEKL. The CDR3 protein is CASSQVATGGVWSYNEQFF.

The chain employs TRBV3-1 and TRBJ1-4. The CDR3 totals 15 residues. Germline CDR1 reads LGHDT; CDR2 reads YNNKEL (reference sequence). The chain's CDR3 is CASSQGVDTNEKLFF.

V and J are TRBV2 and TRBJ2-1; the D call from TCRdb, TRBD2, cannot be confirmed without DNA. In germline, CDR1 is SNHLY, CDR2 FYNNEI. This CDR3 is built from 13 residues. CDR3: CASGAGVRNEQFF.

V usage is TRBV7-7 and J usage is TRBJ2-5; TCRdb's D call of TRBD1 is untestable without DNA. In germline, CDR1 is SSHAT, CDR2 FNYEAQ (reference sequence). There are 15 residues in the CDR3. The CDR3 here is CASSSTRGDQETQYF.

This chain uses TRBV20-1 with TRBJ1-4; without DNA, the TCRdb call of TRBD1 cannot be checked. This CDR3 is built from 16 residues. Germline CDR1 reads DFQATT; CDR2 reads SNEGSKA (reference sequence). CDR3 sequence reads: CSAFPMTGRDNEKLFF.